These 15 T cell receptor beta chains came from one sample sequenced in a study of human T cells and chemical hapten exposure. TCRdb passed the RACE reads through MiXCR, listing each CDR3 protein once. There are around 62,000 distinct CDR3 sequences in the sample; around 7% occur only once, and roughly 1.7% lies in the top ten. The time point denotes: pre-sensitization, week 0. Treatment noted: therapeutic diphenylcyclopropenone sensitization with weekly scalp DPC. Sequencing used whole blood, obtained in connection with sensitization to the hapten diphenylcyclopropenone (DPC). These receptors all stem from a woman aged 25-40 years with alopecia areata. Some clones in this sample may be carry-over from other donors' samples.

The rearrangement links TRBV12-3 or TRBV12-4 to TRBJ2-7, with D hard to call. V was clipped by 5 bases and J by 2 bases, with 10 bases between them. CDR3 length equals 13 residues. In DNA, the CDR3 is TGTGCCAGCAGTCATCCAGGCCCCTACGAGCAGTACTTC. Its translation: CASSHPGPYEQYF.

The genes are TRBV13 and TRBJ1-5; D is uncertain. V lost 5 bases to trimming and J lost 1 base, with 3 bases between them. This CDR3 has 12 amino acids. CDR1 and CDR2 (germline): PRHDT, FYEKMQ (reference sequence). CDR3 sequence (DNA): TGTGCCAGCAGCCAGAGCAATCAGCCCCAGCATTTT. It is translated as CASSQSNQPQHF.

This clonotype was picked up many times. V usage is TRBV12-3 or TRBV12-4 and J usage is TRBJ2-3, with 9 nucleotides matching TRBD1. CDR3 length equals 14 residues. Germline trimming cut 6 bases from V and 2 bases from J; bases unmatched to any gene: 3. CDR3 nucleotide sequence: TGTGCCAGCAGGAGGACAGGGGACACAGATACGCAGTATTTT. Its protein is CASRRTGDTDTQYF.

This clonotype was seen ten or more times. This chain links TRBV2 with TRBJ2-4, with D possibly being TRBD2 (6 bases). V was shortened by 3 bases and J by 7 bases, with 13 bases between the two germline ends. Germline V gene lookup returns CDR1 SNHLY and CDR2 FYNNEI. The CDR3 is made up of 14 amino acids. CDR3 bases: TGTGCCAGCAGTGAGACCGGGGGAAGGAACATTCAGTACTTC. It specifies CASSETGGRNIQYF.

This clonotype was recorded many times. The chain employs TRBV6-6 and TRBJ2-7, with D perhaps matching TRBD1 or TRBD2 (5 bases each). Germline assignment: CDR1 MNHNY and CDR2 SVGAGI (reference sequence). This CDR3 has 14 amino acids. V lost 2 bases to trimming and J lost 4 bases, with 12 bases between them. The CDR3 sequence is CASSYPGTPYEQYF. The CDR3 nucleotides read TGTGCCAGCAGTTACCCAGGGACCCCTTACGAGCAGTACTTC.

In its sample, this clonotype was seen many times. The rearrangement joins TRBV6-2 or TRBV6-3 to TRBJ2-7, with D perhaps being TRBD1 or TRBD2 (5 bases each). The CDR3 totals 13 residues. V was shortened by 6 bases and J by 5 bases, with 14 bases between the two germline ends. CDR1 is MNHEY, CDR2 SVGEGT, per germline. The CDR3 here is CASSDSGTNEQYF. In DNA form, the CDR3 reads TGTGCCAGCAGCGACTCAGGGACGAACGAGCAGTACTTC.

This clonotype was seen repeatedly, ten times or more. The CDR3 loop is CASSLRSSGGETQYF. CDR3 bases: TGTGCCAGCAGCTTAAGATCCAGCGGGGGGGAGACCCAGTACTTC. The chain links TRBV7-9 to TRBJ2-5; 9 bases fit TRBD2. CDR3 length: 15 amino acids. Germline loops: CDR1 SEHNR, CDR2 FQNEAQ (reference sequence). The ends lost 2 bases at V and 5 bases at J; junction bases unmatched: 6.

This clonotype was observed a handful of times. Just one base apart from a much larger clone, this may be a read error. The chain employs TRBV29-1 and TRBJ2-1; maybe TRBD2 (5 bases). Germline V lookup: CDR1 SQVTM, CDR2 ANQGSEA. This CDR3 is 14 amino acids long. Trimming pared 6 bases from V and 3 bases from J, leaving 15 bases between. The chain's CDR3 is CSVLSRGCYNEQFF. CDR3 sequence (DNA): TGCAGCGTCTTGTCCAGAGGGTGCTACAATGAGCAGTTCTTC.

This chain joins TRBV5-5 and TRBJ1-2, with no clear D. Germline CDR1 reads SGHKS; CDR2 reads YYEKEE (reference sequence). This CDR3 spans 14 amino acids. Trimming cost V 4 bases and J 1 base, with 11 bases left between them. CDR3 amino acids: CASSPGLVNYGYTF. For the CDR3, the DNA is TGTGCCAGCAGCCCCGGTCTGGTTAACTATGGCTACACCTTC.

The genes are TRBV7-2 and TRBJ2-1; the D is unclear. Germline V lookup: CDR1 SGHTA, CDR2 FQGNSA. V was clipped by 1 base and J by 8 bases, with 9 bases between them. The CDR3 consists of 13 residues. The CDR3 nucleotides are TGTGCCAGCAGCTTAGTGGGGAAGGATGAGCAGTTCTTC. It specifies CASSLVGKDEQFF.

The chain recombines TRBV6-5 with TRBJ2-2; 7 nucleotides line up with TRBD1. Trimming removed 7 bases from V and 1 base from J; junction bases left unmatched: 9. The CDR3 totals 16 residues. Germline CDR1 and CDR2: MNHEY and SVGAGI. Here the CDR3 reads CASKNRGQLNTGELFF. DNA for the CDR3: TGTGCCAGCAAGAACAGGGGCCAACTGAACACCGGGGAGCTGTTTTTT.

This clonotype turned up a few times. Germline and junction disagree at one end, which may indicate a read error. This sequence joins TRBV7-2 and TRBJ1-2, with 8 bases that match TRBD1. CDR3 size: 15 residues. Germline CDR1 SGHTA, CDR2 FQGNSA. The CDR3 nucleotides are TGTGCCAGCAGCCCGATACAGGGGGAACCCTATGGCGACACCTTC. Its protein is CASSPIQGEPYGDTF.

This clonotype was recorded at least ten times. J is TRBJ2-1 and V is TRBV6-5; D is perhaps TRBD2 (7 bases). Germline CDR1 and CDR2: MNHEY and SVGAGI. V lost 7 bases and J 2 bases, leaving 15 bases between the germline ends. CDR3 length: 15 residues. The CDR3 spells CASNTRGATYNEQFF. CDR3 DNA sequence: TGTGCCAGCAACACCCGGGGGGCCACCTACAATGAGCAGTTCTTC.

There are many counts of this clonotype. The genes are TRBV7-2 and TRBJ1-1, with D uncertain. CDR1 is SGHTA, CDR2 FQGNSA, per germline. This CDR3 contains 14 residues. V gave up 1 base and J gave up 6 bases, with 12 bases separating them. DNA for the CDR3: TGTGCCAGCAGCTTAGAATCTCGAGTCCCTGAAGCTTTCTTT. Protein sequence: CASSLESRVPEAFF.

The chain carries TRBV6-5 and TRBJ1-1; no clear D. V shed 3 bases and J shed 1 base, with 9 bases lying between them. This CDR3 has 14 residues. The V gene's germline CDR1 is MNHEY and CDR2 SVGAGI. For the CDR3, the DNA is TGTGCCAGCAGTTATGGGGAGGGGAACACTGAAGCTTTCTTT. Residues: CASSYGEGNTEAFF.